This TCR beta chain appears in the sequencing data of a study of cytomegalovirus exposure and HLA in healthy donors. The wider study: It was reported in a later analysis that the approximately 110 validation repertoires used the same platform as the approximately 650 first-cohort repertoires.

Some clones are missing from TCRdb's copy, which holds only in-frame ones; the method was immunoSEQ multiplex PCR. The data show over 200,000 clones, almost 90% seen once. Sequencing input: PBMCs. The clonotype originates from a woman aged 18 to 35 in good health and CMV-seronegative.

This CDR3 reads CASSPVTGTYGYTF. CDR3 in DNA: TGTGCCAGCAGTCCCGTAACAGGGACCTATGGCTACACCTTC. The V call is TRBV6-5, the J call TRBJ1-2; tentative D call: TRBD1 (6 bases). The V end was cut by 5 bases, the J end by 4 bases, with 14 bases between. The length of the CDR3 is 14 residues. CDR1 is MNHEY, CDR2 SVGAGI, per germline.